The 24 T cell receptor beta chains reported below all come from one sample, sequenced in a study of blood T cell repertoires in COVID-19. Assay used: immunoSEQ multiplex PCR; TCRdb lists only in-frame clones, some missing. The repertoire holds hundreds of thousands of clones, with 88% as singletons. Sequenced input: peripheral blood. The receptors originated from a woman in her seventies with COVID-19, enrolled during active disease.

To note about this clone: Other DNA sequences in the sample encode the same CDR3. The chain couples TRBV5-6 to TRBJ1-1; D gene ambiguous. Trimming removed 2 bases from V and 1 base from J, with 3 bases in between. The CDR3 has 12 amino acids. Germline CDR1 and CDR2: SGHDT and YYEEEE. The CDR3 coding sequence is TGTGCCAGCAGCTTACAGAACACTGAAGCTTTCTTT. This encodes CASSLQNTEAFF.

V is TRBV9 and J is TRBJ1-2; 7 positions agree with TRBD1. The CDR3 extends over 14 amino acids. Germline V gene sequence: CDR1 SGDLS, CDR2 YYNGEE. With 4 bases clipped from V and 6 bases from J, the junction kept 9 bases outside the gene matches. CDR3 loop: CASSPDRAVNGYTF. In nucleotides, the CDR3 is TGTGCCAGCAGCCCCGACAGGGCGGTTAATGGCTACACCTTC.

This chain links TRBV24-1 with TRBJ2-3, with a weak D call TRBD2 (6 bases). The V gene lost 2 bases and the J gene lost 1 base, with 12 bases spanning the gap. CDR1 is KGHDR and CDR2 is SFDVKD in the germline V gene. The CDR3 is 16 residues long. This CDR3 is CATSDSSGTGTDTQYF. The DNA of the CDR3 is TGTGCCACCAGTGATTCCTCAGGGACTGGCACAGATACGCAGTATTTT.

This CDR3 reads CASSNRGGNQPQHF. The CDR3 region has the DNA TGTGCCAGCAGTAACAGGGGCGGCAATCAGCCCCAGCATTTT. The V gene is TRBV6-2 or TRBV6-3, the J gene TRBJ1-5; 7 bases fit TRBD1. The V segment lost 5 bases and the J segment 2 bases; nucleotides outside the gene matches: 3. This CDR3 region has 14 residues. Looked up from germline, CDR1 is MNHEY and CDR2 is SVGEGT.

This chain joins TRBV5-4 and TRBJ1-1; 10 positions match TRBD1. This CDR3 comprises 14 residues. Germline assignment: CDR1 SGHNT and CDR2 YYREEE (reference sequence). V trimming: 4 bases; J trimming: 7 bases; junction bases outside the gene matches: 7. CDR3 sequence (DNA): TGTGCCAGCAGCGAAGCGACAGGGGGCCTTGAAGCTTTCTTT. The encoded protein is CASSEATGGLEAFF.

Only one count was recorded for this clone. This chain connects TRBV3-1 (or the pseudogene TRBV3-2) to TRBJ2-1; possibly TRBD2 for D (7 bases). The CDR3 has 15 amino acids. Germline-derived CDR1 and CDR2 are LGHDT and YNNKEL (reference sequence). V lost 3 bases to trimming and J lost 2 bases, with 11 bases between them. CDR3 residues: CASSQEGGTYNEQFF. The CDR3 nucleotides read TGTGCCAGCAGCCAGGAGGGGGGGACCTACAATGAGCAGTTCTTC.

V and J are TRBV3-1 (or the pseudogene TRBV3-2) and TRBJ1-3, with D perhaps matching TRBD1 (6 bases). The CDR3 contains 15 residues. Trimming cost V 0 bases and J 1 base, with 7 bases left between them. Per germline, CDR1 LGHDT and CDR2 YNNKEL (reference sequence). The CDR3 region has the DNA TGTGCCAGCAGCCAAGAAGGGGGTTCTGGAAACACCATATATTTT. This translates into CASSQEGGSGNTIYF.

The rearrangement uses TRBV29-1 and TRBJ2-7; 12 positions match TRBD2. J lost 4 bases, V lost 2 bases, and 9 bases had no gene match. The CDR3 consists of 16 residues. CDR1 SQVTM and CDR2 ANQGSEA come from the germline V gene. CDR3 amino acids: CSVESLAGGSIYEQYF. The CDR3 bases are TGCAGCGTTGAAAGTCTAGCGGGGGGGTCTATTTACGAGCAGTACTTC.

This clone appeared once. The rearrangement uses TRBV6-1 and TRBJ2-7, with 7 nucleotides matching TRBD1. CDR1 is MNHNS and CDR2 is SASEGT in the germline V gene. This CDR3 spans 16 amino acids. V lost 2 bases and J lost 2; bases outside the gene matches: 9. The CDR3 is CASSERLGTATYEQYF. For the CDR3, the DNA is TGTGCCAGCAGTGAAAGGCTCGGGACAGCGACCTACGAGCAGTACTTC.

The rearrangement uses TRBV19 and TRBJ2-5; TRBD1 matches at 7 bases. CDR1 is LNHDA, CDR2 SQIVND, per germline (reference sequence). V lost 7 bases to trimming and J lost 1 base; unmatched junction nucleotides: 9. The CDR3 sequence is 15 residues long. The CDR3 DNA reads as TGTGCCAGTACCAGAGGGACAGATCCCCAAGAGACCCAGTACTTC. Its protein product is CASTRGTDPQETQYF.

The CDR3 loop is CASTGQSGETQYF. CDR3 nucleotide sequence: TGCGCCAGCACGGGACAGTCAGGGGAGACCCAGTACTTC. The chain joins TRBV23-1 to TRBJ2-5; TRBD1 matches 7 bases. TRBV23-1 is an open reading frame whose function is uncertain. Trimming cost V 7 bases and J 5 bases; bases outside gene matches: 7. This CDR3 comprises 13 residues.

The genes are TRBV21-1 and TRBJ2-5; the D call of TRBD1 is as the table states it, not checked on the DNA. TRBV21-1 constitutes a pseudogene. The CDR3 length is 14 residues. The CDR3 is CASSKNQGDGTQYF. The DNA for the CDR3 is TGTGCCAGCAGCAAAAACCAGGGGGACGGGACCCAGTACTTC.

This chain uses TRBV7-2 with TRBJ1-4, with no clear D. The CDR3 runs to 16 residues. Deletions cut 3 bases from V and 4 bases from J, with 15 bases between. Germline loops: CDR1 SGHTA, CDR2 FQGNSA. CDR3 DNA sequence: TGTGCCAGCAGCTTGGGTACCCAACAGTTTAATGAAAAACTGTTTTTT. Protein sequence: CASSLGTQQFNEKLFF. Using reference TRBV7-2 and TRBJ1-4 for the parts outside the CDR3, the full variable domain is GAGVSQSPSNKVTEKGKDVELRCDPISGHTALYWYRQSLGQGLEFLIYFQGNSAPDKSGLPSDRFSAERTGGSVSTLTIQRTQQEDSAVYLCASSLGTQQFNEKLFFGSGTQLSVL.

Only a few counts were recorded for this clone. This chain uses TRBV5-6 with TRBJ1-4; 8 nucleotides line up with TRBD1. CDR3 length: 15 amino acids. V shed 5 bases and J 7 bases; nucleotides not matched to a gene: 10. Germline V gives CDR1 SGHDT, CDR2 YYEEEE. CDR3 sequence (DNA): TGTGCCAGCAGTTATCAGGGGGCGCGGATTGAAAAACTGTTTTTT. Protein product: CASSYQGARIEKLFF.

The gene calls are TRBV9 and TRBJ1-4; no firm D call. V lost 7 bases and J 5 bases, leaving 18 bases between the germline ends. Germline-derived CDR1 and CDR2 are SGDLS and YYNGEE. CDR3 length: 15 amino acids. The DNA of the CDR3 is TGTGCCAGCTCCCGGGGTGAAATGATCAATGAAAAACTGTTTTTT. This translates into CASSRGEMINEKLFF. The full variable domain, with the rest looked up from reference TRBV9 and TRBJ1-4, is DSGVTQTPKHLITATGQRVTLRCSPRSGDLSVYWYQQSLDQGLQFLIQYYNGEERAKGNILERFSAQQFPDLHSELNLSSLELGDSALYFCASSRGEMINEKLFFGSGTQLSVL.

This clone was seen a handful of times. V and J are TRBV11-2 and TRBJ1-2; perhaps TRBD1 as D (5 bases). V was pared by 5 bases and J by 8 bases, with 15 bases between. Germline V gene sequence: CDR1 SGHAT, CDR2 FQNNGV. This CDR3 region has 13 residues. The CDR3, as DNA: TGTGCCAGCAGCCCCGGGGGACTTGGGGGCTACACCTTC. This encodes CASSPGGLGGYTF.

This clone appeared a single time. CDR3 nucleotides: TGTGCCAGCAGTCCTGACAGGGGGAACACTGAAGCTTTCTTT. Protein: CASSPDRGNTEAFF. This rearrangement joins TRBV2 to TRBJ1-1; 8 positions agree with TRBD1. This CDR3 comprises 14 residues. Germline V gene sequence: CDR1 SNHLY, CDR2 FYNNEI. V was clipped by 5 bases and J by 1 base; unmatched bases: 3.

The V gene is TRBV3-1 (or the pseudogene TRBV3-2), the J gene TRBJ2-5, with 8 bases matching TRBD1. The CDR3 runs to 14 residues. Unmatched junction bases numbered 3, after V lost 4 bases and J lost 2 bases. Germline lookup yields CDR1 LGHDT and CDR2 YNNKEL (reference sequence). CDR3 region: CASSRDRGQETQYF. The CDR3 nucleotides read TGTGCCAGCAGCCGAGACAGGGGTCAAGAGACCCAGTACTTC.

This chain links TRBV7-9 with TRBJ2-2; 7 nucleotides agree with TRBD1. J lost 1 base, V lost 5 bases, and 4 bases had no gene match. Germline V gives CDR1 SEHNR, CDR2 FQNEAQ (reference sequence). This CDR3 is built from 15 residues. The CDR3 region is CASSPYRGNTGELFF. The CDR3, as DNA: TGTGCCAGCAGCCCTTACAGGGGGAACACCGGGGAGCTGTTTTTT.

The rearrangement uses TRBV5-1 and TRBJ1-1; no reliable D call. Per germline, CDR1 SGHRS and CDR2 YFSETQ. V was shortened by 0 bases and J by 5 bases, with 14 bases between the two germline ends. The CDR3 loop spans 15 amino acids. CDR3 nucleotide sequence: TGCGCCAGCAGCTTGGGGACCTCCGCGGGGACTGAAGCTTTCTTT. Its translation is CASSLGTSAGTEAFF.

V gene TRBV4-3 combines with J gene TRBJ2-7; no firm D call. This CDR3 comprises 15 residues. V was cut by 0 bases and J by 0 bases, with 9 bases left in between. CDR1 and CDR2 from the germline V gene are LGHNA and YSLEER. The CDR3: CASSQDLPYSYEQYF. The CDR3 region has the DNA TGCGCCAGCAGCCAAGATCTCCCGTACTCCTACGAGCAGTACTTC.

The chain employs TRBV5-4 and TRBJ2-1; 16 bases are shared with TRBD2. J gave up 15 bases and V 0 bases, and 6 bases lay outside the gene matches. The CDR3 spans 15 residues. Per the germline V gene, CDR1 is SGHNT and CDR2 is YYREEE (reference sequence). Written as DNA, the CDR3 is TGTGCCAGCAGCTTGGCTGGGACTAGCGGGGGGGCAGCGTTCTTC. This translates into CASSLAGTSGGAAFF.

The CDR3 DNA reads as TGCGCCAGCAGAAGACAGGGAGGTCTAGCTAACTATGGCTACACCTTC. As protein: CASRRQGGLANYGYTF. The J gene is TRBJ1-2, the V gene TRBV23-1; TRBD1 matches 7 bases. TRBV23-1 is filed as an ORF, its function uncertain. J lost 0 bases, V lost 6 bases, and 10 bases had no gene match. The CDR3 runs 16 residues.

This rearrangement joins TRBV6-5 to TRBJ1-2, with 8 bases matching TRBD1. The CDR3 covers 13 residues. Germline V lookup: CDR1 MNHEY, CDR2 SVGAGI. V trimming: 7 bases; J trimming: 4 bases; junction bases outside the gene matches: 5. The CDR3 coding sequence is TGTGCCAGCACACCCCAGGGGGCCTATGGCTACACCTTC. Its protein product is CASTPQGAYGYTF.